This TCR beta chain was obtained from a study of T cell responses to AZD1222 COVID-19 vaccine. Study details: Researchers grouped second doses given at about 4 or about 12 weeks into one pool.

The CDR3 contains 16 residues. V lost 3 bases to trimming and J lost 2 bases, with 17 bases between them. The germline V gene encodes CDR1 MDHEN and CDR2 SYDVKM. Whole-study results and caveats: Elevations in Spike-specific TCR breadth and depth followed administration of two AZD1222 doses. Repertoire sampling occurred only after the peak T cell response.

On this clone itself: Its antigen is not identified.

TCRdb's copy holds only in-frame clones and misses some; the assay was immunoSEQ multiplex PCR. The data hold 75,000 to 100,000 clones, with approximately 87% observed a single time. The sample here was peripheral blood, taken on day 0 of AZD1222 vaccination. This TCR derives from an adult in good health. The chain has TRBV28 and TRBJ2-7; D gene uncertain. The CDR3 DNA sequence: TGTGCCAGCAGTTTTAACACCCGGCTTCGACCCTACGAGCAGTACTTC. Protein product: CASSFNTRLRPYEQYF.